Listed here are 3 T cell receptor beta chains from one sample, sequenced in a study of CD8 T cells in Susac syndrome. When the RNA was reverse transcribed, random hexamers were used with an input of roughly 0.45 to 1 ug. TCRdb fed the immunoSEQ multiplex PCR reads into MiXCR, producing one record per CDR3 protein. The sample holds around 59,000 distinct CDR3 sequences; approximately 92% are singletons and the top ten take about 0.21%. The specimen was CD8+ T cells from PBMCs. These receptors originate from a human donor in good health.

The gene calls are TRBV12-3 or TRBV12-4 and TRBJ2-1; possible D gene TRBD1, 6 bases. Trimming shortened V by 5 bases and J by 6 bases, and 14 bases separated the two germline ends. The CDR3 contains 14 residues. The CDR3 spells CASSSTDSGNEQFF. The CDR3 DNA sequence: TGTGCCAGCAGTAGCACGGACAGTGGCAATGAGCAGTTCTTC.

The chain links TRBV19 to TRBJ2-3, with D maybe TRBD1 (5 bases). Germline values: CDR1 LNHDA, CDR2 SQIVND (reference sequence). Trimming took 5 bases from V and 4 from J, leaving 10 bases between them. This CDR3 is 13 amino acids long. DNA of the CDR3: TGTGCCAGTAGTGAGCAGGGCGCAGATACGCAGTATTTT. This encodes CASSEQGADTQYF.

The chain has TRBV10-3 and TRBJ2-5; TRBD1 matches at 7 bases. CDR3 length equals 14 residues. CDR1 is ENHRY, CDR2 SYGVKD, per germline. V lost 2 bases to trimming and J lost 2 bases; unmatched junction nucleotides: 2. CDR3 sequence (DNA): TGTGCCATCAGTGAGAGGGGACAGCAAGAGACCCAGTACTTC. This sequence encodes CAISERGQQETQYF.